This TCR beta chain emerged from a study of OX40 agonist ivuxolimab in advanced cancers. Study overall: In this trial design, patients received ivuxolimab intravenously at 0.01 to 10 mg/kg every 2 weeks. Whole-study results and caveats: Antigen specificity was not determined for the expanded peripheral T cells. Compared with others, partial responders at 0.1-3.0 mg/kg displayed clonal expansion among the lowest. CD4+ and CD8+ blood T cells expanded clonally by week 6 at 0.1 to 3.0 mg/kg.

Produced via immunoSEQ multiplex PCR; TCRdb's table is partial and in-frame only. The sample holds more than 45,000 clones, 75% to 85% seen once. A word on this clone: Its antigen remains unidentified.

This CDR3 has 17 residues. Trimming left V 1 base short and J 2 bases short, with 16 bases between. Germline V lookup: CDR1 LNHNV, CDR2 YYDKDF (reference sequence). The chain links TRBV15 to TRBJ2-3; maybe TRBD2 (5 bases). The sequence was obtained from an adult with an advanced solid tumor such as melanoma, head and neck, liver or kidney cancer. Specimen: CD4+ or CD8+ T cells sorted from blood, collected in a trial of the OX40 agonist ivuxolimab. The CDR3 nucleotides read TGTGCCACCAGCAGAGCAGCGGAGCTCCAAGCCACAGATACGCAGTATTTT. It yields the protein CATSRAAELQATDTQYF.